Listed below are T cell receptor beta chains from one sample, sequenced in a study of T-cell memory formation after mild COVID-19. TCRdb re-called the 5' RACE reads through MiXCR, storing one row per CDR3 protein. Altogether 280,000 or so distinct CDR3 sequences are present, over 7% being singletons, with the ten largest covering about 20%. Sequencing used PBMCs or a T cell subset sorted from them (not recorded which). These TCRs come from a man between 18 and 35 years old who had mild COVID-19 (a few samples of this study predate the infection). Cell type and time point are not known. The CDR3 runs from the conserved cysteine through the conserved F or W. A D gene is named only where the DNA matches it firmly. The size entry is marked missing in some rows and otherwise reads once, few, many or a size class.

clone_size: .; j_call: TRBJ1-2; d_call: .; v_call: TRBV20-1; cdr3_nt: TGCAGTGCTAGAGATCTGACGTTGGGCTACACCTTC; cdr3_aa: CSARDLTLGYTF
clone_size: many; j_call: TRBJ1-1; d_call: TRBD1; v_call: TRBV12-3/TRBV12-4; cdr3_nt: TGTGCCAGCAGTGGACAGGTGAACACTGAAGCTTTCTTT; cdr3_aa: CASSGQVNTEAFF
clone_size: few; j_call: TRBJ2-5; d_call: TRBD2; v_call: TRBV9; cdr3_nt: TGTGCCAGCAGCGGTGCTAGCGGGGGTTCTTCCGGAGAGACCCAGTACTTC; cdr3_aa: CASSGASGGSSGETQYF
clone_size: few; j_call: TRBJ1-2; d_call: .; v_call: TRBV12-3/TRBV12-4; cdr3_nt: TGTGCCAGCAGTTTAAGGTCGGGTAACTATGGCTACACCTTC; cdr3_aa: CASSLRSGNYGYTF
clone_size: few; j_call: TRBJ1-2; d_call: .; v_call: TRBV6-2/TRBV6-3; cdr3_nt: TGTGCCAGCAGCTGGGGCAGAACTAACTATGGCTACACCTTC; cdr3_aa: CASSWGRTNYGYTF
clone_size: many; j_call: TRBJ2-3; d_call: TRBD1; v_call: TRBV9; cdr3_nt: TGTGCCAGCAGACCTCCGGGACAGGGGGACACAGATACGCAGTATTTT; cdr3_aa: CASRPPGQGDTDTQYF
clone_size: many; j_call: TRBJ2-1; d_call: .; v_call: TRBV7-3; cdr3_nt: TGTGCCAGCAGCCCACAGGGTTGGTCCTACAATGAGCAGTTCTTC; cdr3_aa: CASSPQGWSYNEQFF
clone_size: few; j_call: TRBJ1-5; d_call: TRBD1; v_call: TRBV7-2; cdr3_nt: TGTGCCAGCAGCGTCACAGGGGGCAATCAGCCCCAGCATTTT; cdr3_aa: CASSVTGGNQPQHF
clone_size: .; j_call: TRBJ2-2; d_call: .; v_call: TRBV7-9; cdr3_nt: TGTGCCAGCAGCTGGAGGGACAAGAACACCGGGGAGCTGTTTTTT; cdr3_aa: CASSWRDKNTGELFF
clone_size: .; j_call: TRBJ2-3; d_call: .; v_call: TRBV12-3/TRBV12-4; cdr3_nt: TGTGCCAGCAGTTTTAATGGGGGATACACAGATACGCAGTATTTT; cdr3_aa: CASSFNGGYTDTQYF
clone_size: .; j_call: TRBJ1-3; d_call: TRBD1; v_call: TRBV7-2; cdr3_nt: TGTGCCAGCAGCTTAGAGGGCAGGGGGCCATACACCATATATTTT; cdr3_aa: CASSLEGRGPYTIYF
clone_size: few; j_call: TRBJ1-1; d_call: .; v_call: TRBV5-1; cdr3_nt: TGCGCCAGCAGCTTTTCAGGCAGGGGCACTGAAGCTTTCTTT; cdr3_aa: CASSFSGRGTEAFF
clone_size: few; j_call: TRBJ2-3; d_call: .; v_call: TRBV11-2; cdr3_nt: TGTGCCAGCAGCTTCGGATGGACAGATAACACAGATACGCAGTATTTT; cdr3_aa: CASSFGWTDNTDTQYF
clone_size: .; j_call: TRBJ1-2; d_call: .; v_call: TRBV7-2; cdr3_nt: TGTGCCAGCAGCCATCGACGGCATGGCTACACCTTC; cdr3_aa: CASSHRRHGYTF
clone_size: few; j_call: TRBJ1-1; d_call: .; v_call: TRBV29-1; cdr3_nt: TGCAGCGTTGAAGCCTTCGAGGGTGGTGCTTTCTTT; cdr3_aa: CSVEAFEGGAFF
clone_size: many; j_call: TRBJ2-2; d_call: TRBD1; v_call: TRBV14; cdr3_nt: TGTGCCAGCAGTCCCGACAGGGGGCTCGGGGAGCTGTTTTTT; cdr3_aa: CASSPDRGLGELFF
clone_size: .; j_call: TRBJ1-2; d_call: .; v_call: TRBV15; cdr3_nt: TGTGCCACCAGCTCCCGGGGGAAGGTCTCTGGCTACACCTTC; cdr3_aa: CATSSRGKVSGYTF
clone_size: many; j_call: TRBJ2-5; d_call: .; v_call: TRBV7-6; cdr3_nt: TGTGCCAGCAGCGACTGGATTCCGGGCCCTGAAAACCAAGAGACCCAGTACTTC; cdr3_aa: CASSDWIPGPENQETQYF
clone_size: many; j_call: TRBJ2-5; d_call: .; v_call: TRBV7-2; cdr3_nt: TGTGCCAGCAGCCCCCTCCAAGAGACCCAGTACTTC; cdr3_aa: CASSPLQETQYF
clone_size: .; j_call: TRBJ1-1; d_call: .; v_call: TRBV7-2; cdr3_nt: TGTGCCAGCAGGCCAAGAGGGACTGAAGCTTTCTTT; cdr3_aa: CASRPRGTEAFF
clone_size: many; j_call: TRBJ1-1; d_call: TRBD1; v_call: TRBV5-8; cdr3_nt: TGTGCCAGCAGCTCCAGACAGGGCGGAACTGAAGCTTTCTTT; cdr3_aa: CASSSRQGGTEAFF
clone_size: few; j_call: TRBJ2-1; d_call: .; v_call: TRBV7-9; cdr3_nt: TGTGCCAGCAGCTCGGGGCCCTCCGGGACTTACAATGAGCAGTTCTTC; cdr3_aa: CASSSGPSGTYNEQFF
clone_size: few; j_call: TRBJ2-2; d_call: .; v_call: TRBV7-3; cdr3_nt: TGTGCCAGCAGCGACAGTTTGTCGAACACCGGGGAGCTGTTTTTT; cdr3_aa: CASSDSLSNTGELFF